What follows are 26 T cell receptor beta chains derived from one specimen sequenced in a study of blood T cell repertoires in COVID-19. The assay was immunoSEQ multiplex PCR, and TCRdb's table has in-frame clones only and misses some. The table shows approximately 400,000 clones, with approximately 91% occurring only once. Sequencing input: PBMCs or T cells enriched from blood (not recorded which). Receptors were obtained from a woman aged 35 to 49 who had been exposed to COVID-19.

V is TRBV15 and J is TRBJ1-2; D is ambiguous. This CDR3 has 15 amino acids. V shed 1 base and J shed 2 bases, with 11 bases lying between them. Germline V lookup: CDR1 LNHNV, CDR2 YYDKDF (reference sequence). CDR3 loop: CATSRGGLTNYGYTF. The DNA for the CDR3 is TGTGCCACCAGCAGAGGCGGGCTGACCAACTATGGCTACACCTTC.

V and J are TRBV7-3 and TRBJ1-1; a weak D match, TRBD1 (5 bases). CDR1 SGHTA and CDR2 FQGTGA come from the germline V gene. CDR3 length: 13 amino acids. V shed 5 bases and J shed 3 bases, with 10 bases lying between them. CDR3 sequence (DNA): TGTGCCAGCAGCGGGAGGGGATACACTGAAGCTTTCTTT. Translated, it gives CASSGRGYTEAFF.

The rearrangement uses TRBV27 and TRBJ1-6, with 9 nucleotides matching TRBD1. CDR1 is MNHEY and CDR2 is SMNVEV in the germline V gene (reference sequence). The V gene end was trimmed by 0 bases and the J gene end by 12 bases; junction bases not matched to a gene: 6. The CDR3 is 15 residues long. Here the CDR3 reads CASSLSGTGLLPLHF. CDR3 DNA sequence: TGTGCCAGCAGTTTATCCGGGACAGGGCTCCTACCCCTCCACTTT.

This clone has a single count. The gene calls are TRBV25-1 and TRBJ2-7; 9 bases match TRBD1. There are 15 residues in the CDR3. CDR1 and CDR2 (germline): MGHDK, SYGVNS. With V trimmed by 6 bases and J by 3 bases, 9 bases remained unmatched. In nucleotides, the CDR3 is TGTGCCAGCAGCTCAGGTGGGACAGGGCGCTACGAGCAGTACTTC. Protein sequence: CASSSGGTGRYEQYF.

The genes are TRBV18 and TRBJ2-7, with D maybe TRBD1 (6 bases). Germline CDR1 is KGHSH and CDR2 is LQKENI. Trimming shortened V by 1 base and J by 0 bases, and 7 bases separated the two germline ends. This CDR3 contains 14 residues. CDR3 sequence: CASSPRDNSYEQYF. Written as DNA, the CDR3 is TGTGCCAGCTCACCACGGGACAACTCCTACGAGCAGTACTTC.

The chain carries TRBV5-8 and TRBJ2-3; 11 bases line up with TRBD2. Trimming cost V 2 bases and J 6 bases; bases outside gene matches: 5. Germline CDR1 SGHTS, CDR2 YDEGEE. The CDR3 is 15 amino acids. CDR3 DNA: TGTGCCAGCAGCTTTAGCGGGAGGGCCCCGGATACGCAGTATTTT. Translated, it gives CASSFSGRAPDTQYF.

The chain recombines TRBV20-1 with TRBJ2-7; D not certain. The CDR3 has 12 residues. V was trimmed by 3 bases and J by 2 bases, leaving 8 bases between them. The germline CDR1 and CDR2 sequences are DFQATT and SNEGSKA (reference sequence). The CDR3 is CSASWPPYEQYF. The CDR3 nucleotides are TGCAGTGCTAGTTGGCCCCCCTACGAGCAGTACTTC.

The gene calls are TRBV30 and TRBJ1-1; D remains ambiguous. The CDR3 runs 14 residues. From germline, CDR1 is GTSNPN and CDR2 SVGIG (reference sequence). V lost 5 bases and J 4 bases, leaving 17 bases between the germline ends. CDR3 protein: CAWGRAVGGTEAFF. In DNA form, the CDR3 reads TGTGCCTGGGGGAGGGCGGTGGGTGGCACTGAAGCTTTCTTT. Variable domain in full (rest from reference TRBV30 and TRBJ1-1): SQTIHQWPATLVQPVGSPLSLECTVEGTSNPNLYWYRQAAGRGLQLLFYSVGIGQISSEVPQNLSASRPQDRQFILSSKKLLLSDSGFYLCAWGRAVGGTEAFFGQGTRLTVV.

The chain has TRBV6-2 or TRBV6-3 and TRBJ1-1, with TRBD1 as a possible D gene (5 bases). The CDR3 consists of 15 residues. The germline gives CDR1 MNHEY, CDR2 SVGEGT. V lost 6 bases and J lost 0, with 14 bases in between. This CDR3 is CASSHLPGLNTEAFF. CDR3 in DNA: TGTGCCAGCAGCCACCTTCCAGGGTTGAACACTGAAGCTTTCTTT.

The chain joins TRBV27 to TRBJ1-5; 9 nucleotides line up with TRBD1. Per the germline V gene, CDR1 is MNHEY and CDR2 is SMNVEV (reference sequence). The CDR3 extends over 19 amino acids. V lost 5 bases to trimming and J lost 1 base; unmatched junction nucleotides: 15. The CDR3 region is CASSLLDPTGGVSNQPQHF. CDR3 in DNA: TGTGCCAGCAGTCTCCTGGACCCGACAGGGGGGGTAAGCAATCAGCCCCAGCATTTT.

The J gene is TRBJ1-5, the V gene TRBV24-1; 7 nucleotides agree with TRBD1. Trimming at V came to 6 bases and at J to 4 bases, leaving 8 bases not matched to a gene. Germline lookup yields CDR1 KGHDR and CDR2 SFDVKD. The CDR3 extends over 15 amino acids. CDR3 loop: CATSPPGQDNQPQHF. CDR3 bases: TGTGCCACCAGTCCTCCTGGACAGGATAATCAGCCCCAGCATTTT.

The chain carries TRBV6-5 and TRBJ1-2, with 8 bases aligning to TRBD1. CDR1 and CDR2 (germline): MNHEY, SVGAGI. This CDR3 contains 14 residues. J gave up 8 bases and V 10 bases, and 15 bases lay outside the gene matches. For the CDR3, the DNA is TGTGCCATTAAAGAGGCGACAGGGGCTGACGGCTACACCTTC. This codes for CAIKEATGADGYTF.

The chain joins TRBV6-5 to TRBJ1-1, with D perhaps TRBD1 (6 bases). The ends were cut back, 4 bases at V and 1 base at J, with 13 bases in the middle. The CDR3 sequence is 15 residues long. CDR1 and CDR2 from the germline V gene are MNHEY and SVGAGI. CDR3 loop: CASSFRTDQNTEAFF. CDR3 bases: TGTGCCAGCAGTTTTAGGACAGACCAGAACACTGAAGCTTTCTTT.

The chain has TRBV12-5 and TRBJ1-2; 7 positions match TRBD1. V lost 5 bases to trimming and J lost 5 bases; unmatched junction nucleotides: 5. The CDR3 contains 13 residues. Germline loops: CDR1 LGHNT, CDR2 FRNRAP. The chain's CDR3 is CASGQGTAYGYTF. The CDR3 nucleotides read TGTGCTAGTGGTCAGGGGACAGCTTATGGCTACACCTTC.

This sequence joins TRBV7-2 and TRBJ1-6, with D uncertain. This CDR3 spans 15 amino acids. Germline-derived CDR1 and CDR2 are SGHTA and FQGNSA. The germline V and J ends were trimmed by 2 bases and 9 bases, with 14 bases remaining between them. CDR3 in DNA: TGTGCCAGCAGCTTATCTCGGGGAGGGCGTTCACCCCTCCACTTT. This gives the protein CASSLSRGGRSPLHF.

CDR3 bases: TGTGCCAGCAGCCCCCGTGTGGGGACAAGAAACACCGGGGAGCTGTTTTTT. Amino acid sequence: CASSPRVGTRNTGELFF. This sequence joins TRBV7-6 and TRBJ2-2, with D possibly matching TRBD1 (6 bases). V was cut by 5 bases and J by 2 bases, with 18 bases left in between. CDR3 length: 17 residues. Germline loops: CDR1 SGHVS, CDR2 FNYEAQ.

This chain connects TRBV19 to TRBJ2-5; TRBD2 matches 10 bases. The ends lost 8 bases at V and 5 bases at J; junction bases unmatched: 14. Per germline, CDR1 LNHDA and CDR2 SQIVND (reference sequence). The CDR3 is 16 residues long. CDR3 sequence: CASQARTSGGEETQYF. The CDR3 region has the DNA TGTGCCAGTCAAGCCCGGACTAGCGGAGGTGAGGAGACCCAGTACTTC.

The gene calls are TRBV5-1 and TRBJ2-5, with D maybe TRBD1 (7 bases). Trimming shortened V by 0 bases and J by 4 bases, and 13 bases separated the two germline ends. This CDR3 contains 15 residues. Germline values: CDR1 SGHRS, CDR2 YFSETQ. DNA of the CDR3: TGCGCCAGCAGCTTGGTCTCGCAGGGGGGAGAGACCCAGTACTTC. Its protein is CASSLVSQGGETQYF. Full variable domain (missing parts from reference TRBV5-1 and TRBJ2-5): KAGVTQTPRYLIKTRGQQVTLSCSPISGHRSVSWYQQTPGQGLQFLFEYFSETQRNKGNFPGRFSGRQFSNSRSEMNVSTLELGDSALYLCASSLVSQGGETQYFGPGTRLLVL.

The J gene is TRBJ1-2, the V gene TRBV3-1 (or the pseudogene TRBV3-2); tentatively, D is TRBD1 (6 bases). Germline CDR1 is LGHDT and CDR2 is YNNKEL (reference sequence). The CDR3 is made up of 15 amino acids. V was clipped by 1 base and J by 2 bases, with 11 bases between them. The CDR3 reads CASSQGRQGNYGYTF. DNA for the CDR3: TGTGCCAGCAGCCAAGGGAGGCAGGGGAACTATGGCTACACCTTC.

J is TRBJ1-2 and V is TRBV7-3; 8 bases are shared with TRBD1. This CDR3 is built from 13 residues. Germline trimming cut 5 bases from V and 8 bases from J; bases unmatched to any gene: 7. Germline assignment: CDR1 SGHTA and CDR2 FQGTGA. CDR3 nucleotides: TGTGCCAGCAGCGGACGGACAGGGAGAGGCTACACCTTC. The encoded protein is CASSGRTGRGYTF.

This clone was seen only a few times. This rearrangement joins TRBV6-1 to TRBJ1-6; D unclear. This CDR3 contains 13 residues. In germline, CDR1 is MNHNS, CDR2 SASEGT. Trimming took 2 bases from V and 8 from J, leaving 7 bases between them. The CDR3 DNA reads as TGTGCCAGCAGTGAAACCACAGATTCACCCCTCCACTTT. This codes for CASSETTDSPLHF.

The V gene is TRBV10-3, the J gene TRBJ2-6, with D perhaps matching TRBD2 (5 bases). V lost 8 bases and J 0 bases, leaving 5 bases between the germline ends. The CDR3 runs 13 residues. Germline V gene lookup returns CDR1 ENHRY and CDR2 SYGVKD. The CDR3 DNA reads TGTGCCATCGGGAGCTCTGGGGCCAACGTCCTGACTTTC. This codes for CAIGSSGANVLTF.

The rearrangement joins TRBV5-1 to TRBJ2-7; tentative D call: TRBD2 (5 bases). V was shortened by 3 bases and J by 3 bases, with 13 bases between the two germline ends. The length of the CDR3 is 14 residues. CDR1 is SGHRS, CDR2 YFSETQ, per germline. The CDR3 protein is CASSSQSGIYEQYF. In DNA, the CDR3 is TGCGCCAGCAGCTCCCAGTCCGGGATCTACGAGCAGTACTTC.

This sequence joins TRBV6-5 and TRBJ1-1; D may be TRBD1 (6 bases). Germline CDR1 reads MNHEY; CDR2 reads SVGAGI. This CDR3 region has 16 residues. V shed 0 bases and J shed 3 bases, with 14 bases lying between them. For the CDR3, the DNA is TGTGCCAGCAGTTACTCGATGTACAGGGCCTACACTGAAGCTTTCTTT. It codes for CASSYSMYRAYTEAFF.

This chain links TRBV6-5 with TRBJ2-3, with 7 bases lining up with TRBD2. This CDR3 contains 15 residues. V shed 2 bases, J shed 4 bases, and the junction held 6 bases outside the gene matches. CDR1 and CDR2 (germline): MNHEY, SVGAGI. The chain's CDR3 is CASSYGRGNADTQYF. The CDR3 bases are TGTGCCAGCAGTTACGGGCGGGGGAATGCAGATACGCAGTATTTT.

V gene TRBV4-3 combines with J gene TRBJ1-2; D possibly corresponds to TRBD1 (5 bases). The V gene lost 0 bases and the J gene lost 3 bases, with 14 bases spanning the gap. In germline, CDR1 is LGHNA, CDR2 YSLEER. CDR3 length: 16 residues. Here the CDR3 DNA reads TGCGCCAGCAGCCAAGAGTATCCGGGGGATTACTATGGCTACACCTTC. This gives the protein CASSQEYPGDYYGYTF.